Included here is one T cell receptor beta chain sequence, with context. What it recognizes is unknown. This sample was included in a study of cytomegalovirus exposure and HLA in healthy donors. PCR used 60 Vbeta primers and 13 Jbeta primers. Profiled with immunoSEQ multiplex PCR; TCRdb holds only in-frame clones, not every one. The sample yields hundreds of thousands of clones, about 74% seen once. Study-level points and caveats: Later analysis suggested most CMV-associated TCR beta chains were HLA-restricted. Three CMV-associated chains proved CMV antigen-specific in vitro. Within an earlier analysis, most TCR beta V segments proved productive either about 87% or about 30% of the time.

The J segment lost 6 bases and the V segment lost 6 bases, leaving 10 bases of the junction unmatched. Germline values: CDR1 MNHEY, CDR2 SVGAGI. This CDR3 is 15 amino acids long. The receptor's source is a middle-aged man in good health and CMV-seronegative. The sequencing input was PBMCs. The chain employs TRBV6-5 and TRBJ2-1; 8 nucleotides match TRBD2. The CDR3 DNA reads as TGTGCCAGCAGCCTTAGCGGGATGGGGACCAATGAGCAGTTCTTC. Its translation is CASSLSGMGTNEQFF.